The source of this T cell receptor beta chain is a study of T cell responses to AZD1222 COVID-19 vaccine. Turning to this clone: No antigen is known for it.

The study's findings and limits: A mostly white British donor set with more females was recruited, and clonal diversity was possibly underestimated. Close to half of all spike-specific TCRs reportedly target regions of the variants that are unmutated. None of the repertoires were sampled until the peak T cell response had passed.

The germline V and J ends were trimmed by 1 base and 3 bases, with 6 bases remaining between them. The CDR3 sequence is 13 residues long. Whether given at about 4 or about 12 weeks, second doses were pooled. Repertoires were generated with immunoSEQ multiplex PCR, while TCRdb's copy carries only in-frame clones and drops some. The sample records about 150,000 clones, roughly 90% being singletons. This sample comprised peripheral blood, obtained 28 days after the second AZD1222 dose. The gene calls are TRBV12-3 or TRBV12-4 and TRBJ2-5; unclear D gene. The source is an adult who received the AZD1222 COVID-19 vaccine. CDR3 bases: TGTGCCAGCAGTTTAGTTCACGAAGAGACCCAGTACTTC. It encodes CASSLVHEETQYF.